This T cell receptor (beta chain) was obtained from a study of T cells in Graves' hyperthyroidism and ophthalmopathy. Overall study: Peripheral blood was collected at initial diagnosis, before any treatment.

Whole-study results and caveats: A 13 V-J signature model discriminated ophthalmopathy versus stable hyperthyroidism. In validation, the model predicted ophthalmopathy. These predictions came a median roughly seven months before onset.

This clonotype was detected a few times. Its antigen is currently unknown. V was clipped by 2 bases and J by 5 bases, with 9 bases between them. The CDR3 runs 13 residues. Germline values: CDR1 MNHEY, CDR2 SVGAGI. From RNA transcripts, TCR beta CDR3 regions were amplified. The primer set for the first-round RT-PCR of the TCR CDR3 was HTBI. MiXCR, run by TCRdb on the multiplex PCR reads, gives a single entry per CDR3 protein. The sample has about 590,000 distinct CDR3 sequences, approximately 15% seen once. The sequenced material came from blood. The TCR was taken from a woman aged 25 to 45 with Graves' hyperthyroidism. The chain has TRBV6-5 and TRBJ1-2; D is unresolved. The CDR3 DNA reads TGTGCCAGCAGTTACGGACGGGAATATGGCTACACCTTC. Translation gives CASSYGREYGYTF.